One and the same sample provided the 13 T cell receptor beta chains below, sequenced in a study of cytomegalovirus exposure and HLA in healthy donors. PCR primers comprised 60 Vbeta and 13 Jbeta primers. Sequencing used immunoSEQ multiplex PCR; TCRdb keeps in-frame clones, though not all of them. The table lists 150,000 to 200,000 clones, approximately 90% of them singletons. Material for sequencing was PBMCs. The receptors come from a boy aged 2 to 10 in good health and CMV-seronegative.

The rearrangement uses TRBV5-5 and TRBJ2-6, with a tentative D call TRBD1 (5 bases). Germline CDR1 SGHKS, CDR2 YYEKEE (reference sequence). V was clipped by 4 bases and J by 2 bases, with 16 bases between them. This CDR3 is 17 amino acids long. CDR3 region: CASSAMSRVTGANVLTF. In DNA form, the CDR3 reads TGTGCCAGCAGCGCGATGTCCAGGGTGACTGGGGCCAACGTCCTGACTTTC. Complete variable domain (other parts from reference TRBV5-5 and TRBJ2-6): DAGVTQSPTHLIKTRGQQVTLRCSPISGHKSVSWYQQVLGQGPQFIFQYYEKEERGRGNFPDRFSARQFPNYSSELNVNALLLGDSALYLCASSAMSRVTGANVLTFGAGSRLTVL.

This clone is a singleton in its sample. The chain joins TRBV2 to TRBJ1-1, with unresolved D. The CDR3 length is 13 residues. The germline V gene encodes CDR1 SNHLY and CDR2 FYNNEI. V lost 5 bases to trimming and J lost 1 base, with 8 bases between them. The CDR3 DNA follows: TGTGCCAGCAGTATCGGCGGGAACACTGAAGCTTTCTTT. This gives the protein CASSIGGNTEAFF.

The genes are TRBV7-9 and TRBJ2-7, with D perhaps matching TRBD1 (6 bases). V lost 5 bases and J 3 bases, leaving 11 bases between the germline ends. The V gene's germline CDR1 is SEHNR and CDR2 FQNEAQ (reference sequence). This CDR3 is 13 amino acids long. CDR3 sequence (DNA): TGTGCCAGCAGCCACAGGGAATTCTACGAGCAGTACTTC. Translated, it gives CASSHREFYEQYF.

This clone was counted between two and nine times. V is TRBV6-4 and J is TRBJ2-3; D remains unclear. The CDR3 loop spans 13 amino acids. Germline CDR1 reads MRHNA; CDR2 reads SNTAGT. The ends were cut back, 4 bases at V and 3 bases at J, with 8 bases in the middle. The CDR3 DNA follows: TGTGCCAGCAGTGGTACTGAGACAGATACGCAGTATTTT. Protein sequence: CASSGTETDTQYF.

The chain employs TRBV6-1 and TRBJ2-1; tentatively, D is TRBD1 (6 bases). The CDR3 contains 18 residues. The V gene lost 2 bases and the J gene lost 4 bases, with 21 bases spanning the gap. Germline lookup yields CDR1 MNHNS and CDR2 SASEGT. CDR3 sequence (DNA): TGTGCCAGCAGTGAAACCGACCAGGGGTGGAGTACATACAATGAGCAGTTCTTC. Protein product: CASSETDQGWSTYNEQFF.

This clone was detected only a few times. The CDR3 DNA follows: TGTGCCAGCAGTGGGGCAGGGGAATATAATTCACCCCTCCACTTT. It yields the protein CASSGAGEYNSPLHF. The V call is TRBV6-1, the J call TRBJ1-6; D perhaps matches TRBD1 (6 bases). The CDR3 covers 15 residues. CDR1 is MNHNS and CDR2 is SASEGT in the germline V gene. Trimming cost V 4 bases and J 4 bases, with 11 bases left between them.

This chain uses TRBV14 with TRBJ2-2; unclear D gene. Germline CDR1 SGHDN, CDR2 FVKESK. The CDR3 is 15 residues long. Trimming removed 0 bases from V and 6 bases from J, with 11 bases in between. The CDR3 region is CASSQDLLLAGELFF. CDR3 in DNA: TGTGCCAGCAGCCAAGATCTGCTTTTAGCCGGGGAGCTGTTTTTT.

This clone appeared a single time. The V call is TRBV27, the J call TRBJ2-5, with TRBD2 matching 8 bases. The J call may be mistaken, given a closer DNA end match to TRBJ2-7. This CDR3 comprises 14 residues. The V gene's germline CDR1 is MNHEY and CDR2 SMNVEV (reference sequence). The CDR3 protein is CASSLLAGPSEQYF. The CDR3 DNA sequence: TGTGCCAGCAGTTTATTAGCGGGGCCCTCCGAGCAGTACTTC.

The chain is built from TRBV30 and TRBJ1-2, with unresolved D. This CDR3 region has 12 residues. Germline CDR1 GTSNPN, CDR2 SVGIG (reference sequence). The germline V and J ends were trimmed by 2 bases and 12 bases, with 16 bases remaining between them. In DNA form, the CDR3 reads TGTGCCTGGAGTCCCGGGTTGGTGGCGGACACCTTC. Protein product: CAWSPGLVADTF.

The gene calls are TRBV18 and TRBJ1-2, with TRBD1 matching over 7 bases. J lost 3 bases, V lost 5 bases, and 3 bases had no gene match. The CDR3 runs to 13 residues. The germline CDR1 and CDR2 sequences are KGHSH and LQKENI. The CDR3 loop is CASSYDRDYGYTF. As DNA, the CDR3 is TGTGCCAGCTCATATGACAGGGACTATGGCTACACCTTC.

The chain recombines TRBV13 with TRBJ2-7, with 7 positions matching TRBD2. V gave up 8 bases and J gave up 7 bases; unmatched junction bases: 11. The CDR3 contains 13 residues. The germline V gene encodes CDR1 PRHDT and CDR2 FYEKMQ (reference sequence). The CDR3 loop reads CASRRLAGGEQYF. CDR3 sequence (DNA): TGTGCCAGCCGACGGTTAGCGGGTGGGGAGCAGTACTTC.

The gene calls are TRBV25-1 and TRBJ2-3, with D tentatively TRBD2 (6 bases). Germline CDR1 and CDR2: MGHDK and SYGVNS. V was trimmed by 7 bases and J by 13 bases, leaving 12 bases between them. This CDR3 comprises 10 residues. CDR3 nucleotide sequence: TGTGCCAGCAAGGGACTGTTGGAGTATTTT. Protein sequence: CASKGLLEYF.

This clone was found once. CDR3 in DNA: TGTGCCAGCAGTGAAAGACAGGGGGCGAACACCGGGGAGCTGTTTTTT. It is translated as CASSERQGANTGELFF. The chain combines TRBV6-1 with TRBJ2-2, with TRBD1 matching 9 bases. J lost 0 bases, V lost 2 bases, and 1 base had no gene match. CDR1 MNHNS and CDR2 SASEGT come from the germline V gene. This CDR3 has 16 amino acids.